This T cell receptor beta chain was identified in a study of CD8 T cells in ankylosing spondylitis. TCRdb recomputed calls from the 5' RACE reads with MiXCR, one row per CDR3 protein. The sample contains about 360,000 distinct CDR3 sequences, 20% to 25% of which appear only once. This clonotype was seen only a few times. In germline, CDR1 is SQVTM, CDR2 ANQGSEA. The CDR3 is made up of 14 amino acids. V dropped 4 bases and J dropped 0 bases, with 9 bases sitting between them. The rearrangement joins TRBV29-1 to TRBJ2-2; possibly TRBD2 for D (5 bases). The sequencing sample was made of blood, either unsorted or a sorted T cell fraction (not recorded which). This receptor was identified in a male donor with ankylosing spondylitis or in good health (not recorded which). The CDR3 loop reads CSVVRGTNTGELFF. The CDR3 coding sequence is TGCAGCGTTGTTAGAGGGACGAACACCGGGGAGCTGTTTTTT.